The next 6 T cell receptor beta chains were all read from a single sample in a study of vaccination and CD4 T cells after COVID-19. The sample's treatment: approximately 9-day PBMC culture with coronavirus spike peptide pools or control peptides (ViraFEST assay). These receptors are not linked to any known antigen. The Oncomine TCR Beta short-read assay was applied to DNA of cultured CD4+ T cells. TCRdb analysed the PCR reads with MiXCR anew, one entry per CDR3 protein. Of about 20,000 distinct CDR3 sequences in the sample, roughly half were seen once. Sequencing was done on a sample of CD4+ T cells from blood, cultured in vitro. The receptors stem from a human donor who had recovered from COVID-19.

The genes are TRBV19 and TRBJ1-2, with 8 positions matching TRBD1. The CDR3 has 15 amino acids. V dropped 5 bases and J dropped 8; count of bases not matched to a gene: 13. Germline V gene lookup returns CDR1 LNHDA and CDR2 SQIVND (reference sequence). For the CDR3, the DNA is TGTGCCAGTAGTGCCCGGGACAGGACCATAGGGGGCTACACCTTC. Translated, it gives CASSARDRTIGGYTF.

This sequence joins TRBV27 and TRBJ2-1, with 13 positions matching TRBD2. This CDR3 has 19 amino acids. V dropped 6 bases and J dropped 0; count of bases not matched to a gene: 11. Looked up from germline, CDR1 is MNHEY and CDR2 is SMNVEV (reference sequence). The CDR3 reads CASRPRGLAGVTSYNEQFF. The CDR3 DNA sequence: TGTGCCAGCAGACCCCGCGGACTAGCGGGGGTTACCTCCTACAATGAGCAGTTCTTC.

This chain joins TRBV6-1 and TRBJ1-6, with TRBD1 identical over 9 bases. This CDR3 spans 16 amino acids. J gave up 5 bases and V 5 bases, and 7 bases lay outside the gene matches. CDR1 is MNHNS and CDR2 is SASEGT in the germline V gene. CDR3 DNA sequence: TGTGCCAGCAGTCCCACCGGGACAGGGAATAATTCACCCCTCCACTTT. Its translation is CASSPTGTGNNSPLHF.

This clonotype has more than one count but fewer than ten. This sequence joins TRBV15 and TRBJ2-1; no reliable D call. Trimming stripped 0 bases from V and 6 bases from J, with 6 bases between. The V gene's germline CDR1 is LNHNV and CDR2 YYDKDF (reference sequence). CDR3 size: 13 residues. The DNA for the CDR3 is TGTGCCACCAGCAGAGAAGGTCGCAATGAGCAGTTCTTC. Translation gives CATSREGRNEQFF.

The genes are TRBV20-1 and TRBJ2-1; D is perhaps TRBD2 (6 bases). The CDR3 contains 16 residues. The germline V gene encodes CDR1 DFQATT and CDR2 SNEGSKA (reference sequence). V was pared by 5 bases and J by 0 bases, with 17 bases between. Here the CDR3 DNA reads TGCAGTGCTGGAGTAGCGGCGGGAAGCTCCTACAATGAGCAGTTCTTC. It translates to CSAGVAAGSSYNEQFF.

This clonotype has more than one count but fewer than ten. DNA for the CDR3: TGTGCCATCAGTGAGCTTGGACAGGGCACCGGGGAGCTGTTTTTT. It yields the protein CAISELGQGTGELFF. The chain recombines TRBV10-3 with TRBJ2-2, with 8 bases identical to TRBD1. Germline-derived CDR1 and CDR2 are ENHRY and SYGVKD. The CDR3 spans 15 residues. Losses at the gene ends were 2 bases for V and 4 bases for J; bases not matched to a gene: 3.